The 27 T cell receptor beta chains reported below all come from one sample, sequenced in a study of OX40 agonist ivuxolimab in advanced cancers. Method: immunoSEQ multiplex PCR; TCRdb's copy keeps in-frame clones and lacks some. The sample comprises just under 85,000 clones, 70% to 85% of which are singletons, and under 7.5% rests with the top ten. The material sequenced was CD4+ or CD8+ T cells sorted from blood, taken in a trial of the OX40 agonist ivuxolimab. The receptors stem from an adult with an advanced solid tumor such as melanoma, head and neck, liver or kidney cancer.

This clone came up once. In DNA, the CDR3 is TGTGCCAGTAGTATAGGAGGGGCCTCGAACACCGGGGAGCTGTTTTTT. This gives the protein CASSIGGASNTGELFF. The chain links TRBV19 to TRBJ2-2; D possibly uses TRBD1 or TRBD2 (5 bases each). Germline V gene lookup returns CDR1 LNHDA and CDR2 SQIVND (reference sequence). CDR3 length: 16 amino acids. Trimming left V 1 base short and J 0 bases short, with 9 bases between.

The CDR3 coding sequence is TGTGCCAGCACCCCGGGACAGGGCTTTTTCTACGAGCAGTACTTC. Amino acids: CASTPGQGFFYEQYF. The V call is TRBV7-2, the J call TRBJ2-7; TRBD1 agrees at 9 bases. This CDR3 region has 15 residues. Germline V CDR1 and CDR2: SGHTA, FQGNSA. V shed 7 bases and J 3 bases; nucleotides not matched to a gene: 10.

This rearrangement joins TRBV27 to TRBJ2-2, with TRBD2 matching over 7 bases. CDR1 and CDR2 (germline): MNHEY, SMNVEV (reference sequence). Trimming at V came to 3 bases and at J to 2 bases, leaving 3 bases not matched to a gene. CDR3 size: 15 residues. CDR3 nucleotides: TGTGCCAGCAGTTTTGGGAGGGTTAACACCGGGGAGCTGTTTTTT. Its translation: CASSFGRVNTGELFF.

With regard to this clone: Other DNA sequences in this specimen translate into the identical CDR3. This rearrangement joins TRBV6-1 to TRBJ1-1, with D perhaps TRBD1 (5 bases). V was cut by 1 base and J by 7 bases, with 10 bases left in between. The CDR3 runs 13 residues. Germline V gene data show CDR1 as MNHNS and CDR2 as SASEGT. CDR3 coding DNA: TGTGCCAGCAGTGAAGTCGGGGGGTATGAAGCTTTCTTT. It yields the protein CASSEVGGYEAFF.

The table lists this clone with a few counts. The rearrangement uses TRBV7-9 and TRBJ2-1; TRBD2 matches at 10 bases. V was clipped by 1 base and J by 10 bases; unmatched bases: 7. The V gene's germline CDR1 is SEHNR and CDR2 FQNEAQ (reference sequence). The CDR3 loop spans 15 amino acids. CDR3 protein: CASSLVSGRVGEQFF. CDR3 nucleotides: TGTGCCAGCAGCTTAGTCAGCGGGAGGGTTGGCGAGCAGTTCTTC.

This clone was seen only a few times. The chain links TRBV5-6 to TRBJ1-3; D gene uncertain. This CDR3 is built from 17 residues. Germline V lookup: CDR1 SGHDT, CDR2 YYEEEE. V lost 0 bases to trimming and J lost 2 bases, with 15 bases between them. This CDR3 reads CASSLAGIRWAGNTIYF. Written as DNA, the CDR3 is TGTGCCAGCAGCTTGGCCGGGATTCGTTGGGCTGGAAACACCATATATTTT.

This chain joins TRBV19 and TRBJ1-2, with a weak D call TRBD1 (6 bases). Germline V CDR1 and CDR2: LNHDA, SQIVND (reference sequence). Trimming pared 4 bases from V and 4 bases from J, leaving 13 bases between. The CDR3 contains 14 residues. The DNA of the CDR3 is TGTGCCAGTAGTAAATCAGGGGCACCCTATGGCTACACCTTC. Translating it yields CASSKSGAPYGYTF.

V and J are TRBV25-1 and TRBJ2-7, with D tentatively TRBD2 (5 bases). CDR1 MGHDK and CDR2 SYGVNS come from the germline V gene. The V and J ends lost 4 bases and 6 bases respectively, with 13 bases between them. This CDR3 has 13 residues. The DNA for the CDR3 is TGTGCCAGCAGTGCGGCGGGTTTTGGCGAGCAGTACTTC. Protein sequence: CASSAAGFGEQYF.

The J gene is TRBJ2-1, the V gene TRBV11-2; D gene unclear. CDR3 length: 16 residues. Germline assignment: CDR1 SGHAT and CDR2 FQNNGV. Trimming left V 3 bases short and J 0 bases short, with 12 bases between. CDR3 coding DNA: TGTGCCAGCAGCTTCCTGCGGAAGAGCTCCTACAATGAGCAGTTCTTC. Translating gives CASSFLRKSSYNEQFF.

This chain joins TRBV2 and TRBJ2-6; the match to TRBD1 covers 7 bases. The CDR3 has 18 residues. V lost 5 bases and J lost 0; bases outside the gene matches: 10. The germline V gene encodes CDR1 SNHLY and CDR2 FYNNEI. The CDR3 sequence: CASSNGQAIYSGANVLTF. The CDR3 nucleotides read TGTGCCAGCAGTAACGGACAGGCCATTTACTCTGGGGCCAACGTCCTGACTTTC.

The genes are TRBV15 and TRBJ1-5; the D is unclear. Trimming pared 5 bases from V and 0 bases from J, leaving 17 bases between. The CDR3 covers 17 residues. Looked up from germline, CDR1 is LNHNV and CDR2 is YYDKDF (reference sequence). CDR3: CATSARMSIYSNQPQHF. The CDR3, as DNA: TGTGCCACCAGCGCAAGAATGAGCATTTATAGCAATCAGCCCCAGCATTTT.

The V and J genes are TRBV19 and TRBJ1-1; no clear D. Trimming shortened V by 7 bases and J by 1 base, and 7 bases separated the two germline ends. The CDR3 has 12 amino acids. Germline V gene sequence: CDR1 LNHDA, CDR2 SQIVND (reference sequence). The CDR3 nucleotides read TGTGCCAGTAAAGGAAGGAACACTGAAGCTTTCTTT. Translated, it gives CASKGRNTEAFF.

The rearrangement joins TRBV19 to TRBJ2-4; D is tentatively TRBD1 or TRBD2 (5 bases each). V was clipped by 1 base and J by 5 bases, with 12 bases between them. Germline CDR1 is LNHDA and CDR2 is SQIVND (reference sequence). The CDR3 spans 15 residues. CDR3 DNA: TGTGCCAGTAGTATAGGCCTAGGGACGGAAAACATTCAGTACTTC. Translating gives CASSIGLGTENIQYF.

The chain employs TRBV9 and TRBJ2-5, with TRBD2 matching over 10 bases. V was pared by 2 bases and J by 5 bases, with 3 bases of the junction left unmatched. Germline V gene data show CDR1 as SGDLS and CDR2 as YYNGEE. The CDR3 consists of 14 residues. The CDR3 sequence is CASSVSSGSETQYF. Written as DNA, the CDR3 is TGTGCCAGCAGCGTTTCTAGCGGGAGCGAGACCCAGTACTTC.

The gene calls are TRBV7-2 and TRBJ1-2, with TRBD1 as a possible D gene (5 bases). V gave up 4 bases and J gave up 4 bases, with 10 bases separating them. The CDR3 consists of 13 residues. Germline loops: CDR1 SGHTA, CDR2 FQGNSA. The CDR3 loop reads CASSSGQGYGYTF. The CDR3 nucleotides are TGTGCCAGCAGCTCGGGGCAGGGCTATGGCTACACCTTC.

For the CDR3, the DNA is TGTGCCAGCAGCTTAGCACCGGGACAAGCAAACACTGAAGCTTTCTTT. It translates to CASSLAPGQANTEAFF. The V call is TRBV7-2, the J call TRBJ1-1; tentatively, D is TRBD1 (6 bases). The V end lost 0 bases, the J end lost 2 bases, and 13 bases lay between the germline ends. Looked up from germline, CDR1 is SGHTA and CDR2 is FQGNSA. There are 16 residues in the CDR3.

The sample holds one count of this clone. V is TRBV23-1 and J is TRBJ1-3, with D uncertain. TRBV23-1 carries the ORF label, with uncertain function. V lost 1 base and J lost 0, with 13 bases in between. The CDR3 has 17 residues. CDR3: CASSQLRGPLSGNTIYF. In nucleotides, the CDR3 is TGCGCCAGCAGTCAATTGCGCGGCCCACTCTCTGGAAACACCATATATTTT.

This chain joins TRBV5-1 and TRBJ2-7; D unclear. Trimming removed 3 bases at V and 4 bases at J, with 17 bases between. There are 15 residues in the CDR3. The germline gives CDR1 SGHRS, CDR2 YFSETQ. CDR3 bases: TGCGCCAGCAGCTCGACTCAGTTAGGACCTTACGAGCAGTACTTC. Protein: CASSSTQLGPYEQYF.

The chain recombines TRBV5-6 with TRBJ2-1; D remains ambiguous. The V and J ends lost 1 base and 4 bases respectively, with 0 bases between them. CDR3 length: 11 residues. Germline V gives CDR1 SGHDT, CDR2 YYEEEE. CDR3 sequence: CASSLYNEQFF. CDR3 sequence (DNA): TGTGCCAGCAGCTTGTACAATGAGCAGTTCTTC.

The chain uses TRBV19 and TRBJ1-3; 10 bases align to TRBD1. Trimming cost V 5 bases and J 0 bases; bases outside gene matches: 13. Germline V CDR1 and CDR2: LNHDA, SQIVND (reference sequence). This CDR3 spans 19 amino acids. CDR3 in DNA: TGTGCCAGTAGTGCCGGACAGGGGGGAAGACCCCTCTCTGGAAACACCATATATTTT. It encodes CASSAGQGGRPLSGNTIYF. Filled out from reference TRBV19 and TRBJ1-3, the complete variable domain reads DGGITQSPKYLFRKEGQNVTLSCEQNLNHDAMYWYRQDPGQGLRLIYYSQIVNDFQKGDIAEGYSVSREKKESFPLTVTSAQKNPTAFYLCASSAGQGGRPLSGNTIYFGEGSWLTVV.

The chain employs TRBV20-1 and TRBJ1-2, with no clear D. Between the trimmed V and J ends, which lost 6 bases and 6 bases, there was a span of 11 bases. Germline CDR1 DFQATT, CDR2 SNEGSKA (reference sequence). This CDR3 has 11 amino acids. The chain's CDR3 is CSAHSGDGYTF. The CDR3 region has the DNA TGCAGTGCCCACTCCGGGGATGGCTACACCTTC.

This clone was detected only once. The CDR3 loop is CASSSDSYNSPLHF. The CDR3 DNA sequence: TGTGCCAGCAGTTCGGACAGCTATAATTCACCCCTCCACTTT. The V and J genes are TRBV6-4 and TRBJ1-6; D is possibly TRBD1 (6 bases). In germline, CDR1 is MRHNA, CDR2 SNTAGT. The CDR3 is 14 residues long. V was shortened by 5 bases and J by 3 bases, with 8 bases between the two germline ends.

This clone was seen once. V is TRBV18 and J is TRBJ1-1; a possible D gene is TRBD1 (6 bases). CDR1 and CDR2 (germline): KGHSH, LQKENI. V lost 4 bases and J 2 bases, leaving 14 bases between the germline ends. The CDR3 has 15 residues. The CDR3, as DNA: TGTGCCAGCTCACAAAACAGGGCCCGAAACACTGAAGCTTTCTTT. Translated: CASSQNRARNTEAFF.

This clone was detected only a few times. V and J are TRBV4-1 and TRBJ1-6, with D maybe TRBD1 (6 bases). Germline-derived CDR1 and CDR2 are MGHRA and YSYEKL. Trimming stripped 1 base from V and 5 bases from J, with 18 bases between. This CDR3 contains 18 residues. For the CDR3, the DNA is TGCGCCAGCAGCCAAGTCCCCTATTCTGGGGGCGATAATTCACCCCTCCACTTT. The encoded protein is CASSQVPYSGGDNSPLHF.

The gene calls are TRBV18 and TRBJ1-5; D unresolved. V lost 2 bases and J 0 bases, leaving 5 bases between the germline ends. This CDR3 region has 14 residues. Germline lookup yields CDR1 KGHSH and CDR2 LQKENI. The CDR3 region is CASSPFDSNQPQHF. The CDR3 nucleotides read TGTGCCAGCTCACCATTTGATAGCAATCAGCCCCAGCATTTT.

CDR3 bases: TGTGCCAGCATTTCCGGGACAGGGGTCTACGAGCAGTACTTC. It codes for CASISGTGVYEQYF. The V call is TRBV6-1, the J call TRBJ2-7, with 10 bases identical to TRBD1. V lost 7 bases and J lost 3; bases outside the gene matches: 6. The CDR3 has 14 amino acids. Germline CDR1 and CDR2: MNHNS and SASEGT.

This clone was counted a few times. The CDR3 region is CSAGTPDTGELFF. In DNA form, the CDR3 reads TGCAGCGCCGGCACCCCCGACACCGGGGAGCTGTTTTTT. The genes are TRBV29-1 and TRBJ2-2; D is unresolved. V lost 7 bases and J 3 bases, leaving 12 bases between the germline ends. This CDR3 contains 13 residues. CDR1 SQVTM and CDR2 ANQGSEA come from the germline V gene.